This TCR beta chain was captured by sequencing in a study of early T cells in non-severe SARS-CoV-2 infection. CDR1 is LNHDA and CDR2 is SQIVND in the germline V gene (reference sequence). V was pared by 5 bases and J by 3 bases, with 10 bases between. The length of the CDR3 is 13 residues. Unique molecular identifiers were affixed to single, distinct cDNA molecules. TCRdb processed the 5' RACE reads anew with MiXCR; each CDR3 protein has one entry. The sample lists tens of thousands of distinct CDR3 sequences; over 11% were seen once. The V and J genes are TRBV19 and TRBJ2-5; a weak D match, TRBD2 (6 bases). Sequencing was performed on whole blood. The clonotype originates from an adult who was a healthcare worker with PCR-confirmed SARS-CoV-2 infection or an uninfected control (not recorded which). CDR3 loop: CASSWAGKETQYF. CDR3 DNA: TGTGCCAGTAGTTGGGCGGGAAAAGAGACCCAGTACTTC.